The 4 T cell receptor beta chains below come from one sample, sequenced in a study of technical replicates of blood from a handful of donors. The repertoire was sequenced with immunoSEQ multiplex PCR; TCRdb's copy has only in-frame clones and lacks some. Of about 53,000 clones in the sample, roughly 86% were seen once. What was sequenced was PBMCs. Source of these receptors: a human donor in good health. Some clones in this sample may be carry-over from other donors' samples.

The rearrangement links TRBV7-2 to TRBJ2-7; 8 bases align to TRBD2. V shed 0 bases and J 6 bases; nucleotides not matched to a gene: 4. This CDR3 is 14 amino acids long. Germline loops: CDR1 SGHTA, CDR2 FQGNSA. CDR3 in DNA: TGTGCCAGCAGCTTAGCGTCGGGGGGGCGCGAGCAGTACTTC. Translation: CASSLASGGREQYF.

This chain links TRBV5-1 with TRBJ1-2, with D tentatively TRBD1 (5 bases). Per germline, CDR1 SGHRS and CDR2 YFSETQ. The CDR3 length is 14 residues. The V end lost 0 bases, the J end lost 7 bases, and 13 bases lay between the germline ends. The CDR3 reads CASSLAGGFGGYTF. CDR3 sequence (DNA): TGCGCCAGCAGCTTGGCCGGGGGTTTTGGTGGCTACACCTTC.

The CDR3 loop is CASSPPGLAGSGDTQYF. The CDR3 DNA follows: TGTGCCAGCTCACCACCCGGACTAGCGGGGTCCGGAGATACGCAGTATTTT. The chain joins TRBV18 to TRBJ2-3; 12 nucleotides align to TRBD2. Germline-derived CDR1 and CDR2 are KGHSH and LQKENI. The CDR3 totals 17 residues. Germline trimming cut 0 bases from V and 5 bases from J; bases unmatched to any gene: 6. Combining the CDR3 with reference TRBV18 and TRBJ2-3 gives the whole variable domain NAGVMQNPRHLVRRRGQEARLRCSPMKGHSHVYWYRQLPEEGLKFMVYLQKENIIDESGMPKERFSAEFPKEGPSILRIQQVVRGDSAAYFCASSPPGLAGSGDTQYFGPGTRLTVL.

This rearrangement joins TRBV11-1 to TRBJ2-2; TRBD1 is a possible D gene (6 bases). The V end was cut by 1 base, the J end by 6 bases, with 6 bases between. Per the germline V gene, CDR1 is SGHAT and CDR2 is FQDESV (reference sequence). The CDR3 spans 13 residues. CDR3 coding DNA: TGTGCCAGCAGCTTAGGACAGGCCGGGGAGCTGTTTTTT. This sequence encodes CASSLGQAGELFF.